A single T cell receptor (beta chain) is shown here with its context. Authors' processing steps: How many nucleated cells were present was estimated from reference gene primer amplification. The table came from immunoSEQ multiplex PCR; TCRdb's copy has only in-frame clones and leaves some out. The DNA was the basis for D and trimming; V, J and clone size are from that table. The sample consists of about 110,000 clones, roughly nine tenths of them appearing once. This specimen comes from a study of blood T cell repertoires in COVID-19. The overall study: Collection of acute and convalescent COVID-19 samples took place in the United States, Italy and Spain. Sources were T cells, B-cell-depleted T cells, or PBMCs; the material itself was cDNA or gDNA.

The specimen was peripheral blood. The clonotype comes from a woman aged 80 or over with acute or convalescent COVID-19.

The CDR3 coding sequence is TGTGCCAGCAGTGATTTGACAGGGGGTAATTCACCCCTCCACTTT. Translating it yields CASSDLTGGNSPLHF. The chain couples TRBV6-1 to TRBJ1-6; the match to TRBD1 covers 9 bases. V was clipped by 3 bases and J by 6 bases; unmatched bases: 3. The germline V gene has CDR1 MNHNS and CDR2 SASEGT. This CDR3 is 15 amino acids long.